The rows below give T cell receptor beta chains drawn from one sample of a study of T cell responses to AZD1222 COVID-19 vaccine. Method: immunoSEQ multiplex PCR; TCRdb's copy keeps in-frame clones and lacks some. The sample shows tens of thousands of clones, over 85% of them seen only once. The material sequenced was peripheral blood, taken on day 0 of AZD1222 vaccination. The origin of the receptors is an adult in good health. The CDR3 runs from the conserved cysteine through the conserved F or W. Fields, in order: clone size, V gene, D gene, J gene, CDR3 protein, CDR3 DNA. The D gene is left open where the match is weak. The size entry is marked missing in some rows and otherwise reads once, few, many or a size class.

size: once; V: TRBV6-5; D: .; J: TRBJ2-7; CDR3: CASSYHSTGDYEQYF; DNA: TGTGCCAGCAGTTACCACTCGACCGGGGACTACGAGCAGTACTTC
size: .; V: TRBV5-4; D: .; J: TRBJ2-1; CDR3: CASSGRAPGSEQFF; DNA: TGTGCCAGCAGCGGCCGGGCCCCAGGGAGTGAGCAGTTCTTC
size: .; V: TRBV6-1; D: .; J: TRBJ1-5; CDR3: CASSEWGRAVGQPQHF; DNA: TGTGCCAGCAGTGAATGGGGGCGGGCTGTGGGTCAGCCCCAGCATTTT
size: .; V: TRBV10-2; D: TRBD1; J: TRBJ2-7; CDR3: CASSESGTGVEQYF; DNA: TGCGCCAGCAGTGAGAGCGGGACAGGGGTCGAGCAGTACTTC
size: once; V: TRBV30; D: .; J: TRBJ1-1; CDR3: CAWNRVGITEAFF; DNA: TGTGCCTGGAACAGGGTTGGGATCACTGAAGCTTTCTTT
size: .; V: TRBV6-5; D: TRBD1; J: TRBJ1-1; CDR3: CASSPSTGQNTEAFF; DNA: TGTGCCAGCAGCCCATCGACAGGGCAGAACACTGAAGCTTTCTTT
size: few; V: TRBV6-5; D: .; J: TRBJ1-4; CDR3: CASRPGPTNEKLFF; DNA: TGTGCCAGCAGACCCGGGCCAACTAATGAAAAACTGTTTTTT
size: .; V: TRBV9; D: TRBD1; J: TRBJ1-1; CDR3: CASSVGQGLTEAFF; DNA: TGTGCCAGCAGCGTAGGACAGGGGTTGACTGAAGCTTTCTTT
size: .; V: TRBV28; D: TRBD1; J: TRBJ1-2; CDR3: CASRLTGGAGGYTF; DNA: TGTGCCAGCAGGCTCACAGGGGGCGCCGGTGGCTACACCTTC
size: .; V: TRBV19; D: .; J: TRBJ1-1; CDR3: CASSTPGVQNTEAFF; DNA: TGTGCCAGTAGTACCCCCGGAGTCCAGAACACTGAAGCTTTCTTT
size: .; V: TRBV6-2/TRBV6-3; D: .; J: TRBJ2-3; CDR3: CASSLNDRPSQYF; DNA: TGTGCCAGCAGCCTAAATGACAGACCCTCGCAGTATTTT
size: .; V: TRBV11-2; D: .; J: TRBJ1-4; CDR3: CASTEEGKLFF; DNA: TGTGCCAGCACCGAAGAGGGGAAACTGTTTTTT
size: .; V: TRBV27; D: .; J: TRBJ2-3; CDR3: CASSPAQGTDTQYF; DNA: TGTGCCAGCAGTCCGGCCCAGGGTACAGATACGCAGTATTTT
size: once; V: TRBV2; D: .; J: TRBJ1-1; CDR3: CASSPGDYTEAFF; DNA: TGTGCCAGCAGTCCAGGGGATTACACTGAAGCTTTCTTT
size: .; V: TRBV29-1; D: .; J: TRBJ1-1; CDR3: CSVVESGTQAFF; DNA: TGCAGCGTTGTTGAAAGTGGGACACAGGCTTTCTTT
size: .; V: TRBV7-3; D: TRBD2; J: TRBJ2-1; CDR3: CASSLTGGGGSYNEQFF; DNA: TGTGCCAGCAGCTTAACGGGCGGGGGAGGCTCCTACAATGAGCAGTTCTTC
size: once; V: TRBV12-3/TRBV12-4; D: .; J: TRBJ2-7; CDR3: CASSRGAYEQYF; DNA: TGTGCCAGCAGCCGCGGGGCCTACGAGCAGTACTTC
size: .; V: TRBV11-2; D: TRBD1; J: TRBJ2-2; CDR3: CASSPRTGPTGELFF; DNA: TGTGCCAGCAGCCCCAGGACAGGGCCAACCGGGGAGCTGTTTTTT
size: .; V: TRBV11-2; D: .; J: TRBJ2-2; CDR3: CASSSQPNTGELFF; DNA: TGTGCCAGCAGCTCCCAGCCCAACACCGGGGAGCTGTTTTTT
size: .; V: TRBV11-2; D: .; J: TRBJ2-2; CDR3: CASSTRELFF; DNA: TGTGCCAGCAGCACCCGGGAGCTGTTTTTT
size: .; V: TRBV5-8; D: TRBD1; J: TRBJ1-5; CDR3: CASSGDSRIYNQPQHF; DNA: TGTGCCAGCAGCGGGGACAGCCGAATATACAATCAGCCCCAGCATTTT
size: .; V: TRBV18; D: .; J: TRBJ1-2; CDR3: CASSPSEGRPGYTF; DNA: TGTGCCAGCTCACCGAGTGAAGGGAGGCCTGGCTACACCTTC
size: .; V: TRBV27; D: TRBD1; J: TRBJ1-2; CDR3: CASSSGTGAYGYTF; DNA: TGTGCCAGCAGTTCCGGGACAGGGGCATATGGCTACACCTTC
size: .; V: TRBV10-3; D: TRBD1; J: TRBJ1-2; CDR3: CAISGQGSGYTF; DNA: TGTGCCATCAGCGGACAGGGAAGTGGCTACACCTTC
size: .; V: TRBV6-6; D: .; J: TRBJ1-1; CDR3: CASIPRVRAMNTEAFF; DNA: TGTGCCAGCATCCCTCGGGTCAGGGCTATGAACACTGAAGCTTTCTTT
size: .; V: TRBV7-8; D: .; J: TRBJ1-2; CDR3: CASSSRGGTGYGYTF; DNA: TGTGCCAGCAGCTCCCGGGGGGGGACGGGCTATGGCTACACCTTC
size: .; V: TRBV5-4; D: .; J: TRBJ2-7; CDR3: CASSFSGSHEQYF; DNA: TGTGCCAGCAGTTTCTCTGGGTCCCACGAGCAGTACTTC
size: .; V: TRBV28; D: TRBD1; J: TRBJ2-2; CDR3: CASSPGTAPNTGELFF; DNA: TGTGCCAGCAGTCCCGGGACAGCTCCGAACACCGGGGAGCTGTTTTTT
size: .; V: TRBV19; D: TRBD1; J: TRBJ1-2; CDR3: CASTREGANGYTF; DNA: TGTGCCAGTACACGCGAGGGGGCGAATGGCTACACCTTC
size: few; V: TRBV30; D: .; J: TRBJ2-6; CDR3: CAWSTGYSGANVLTF; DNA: TGTGCCTGGAGTACAGGATACTCTGGGGCCAACGTCCTGACTTTC
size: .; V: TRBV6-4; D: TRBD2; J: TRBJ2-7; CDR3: CASSDSGTSGSSYEQYF; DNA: TGTGCCAGCAGTGACTCCGGGACTAGCGGGAGCTCCTACGAGCAGTACTTC
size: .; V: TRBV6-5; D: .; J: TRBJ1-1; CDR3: CASSYSTVGGGLGAFF; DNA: TGTGCCAGCAGTTACTCGACGGTTGGTGGTGGCCTAGGAGCTTTCTTT
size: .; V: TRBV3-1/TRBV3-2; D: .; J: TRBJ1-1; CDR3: CASSQPGAEAFF; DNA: TGTGCCAGCAGCCAACCAGGGGCTGAAGCTTTCTTT
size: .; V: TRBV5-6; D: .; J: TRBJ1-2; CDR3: CASSLGQNQYYGYTF; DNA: TGTGCCAGCAGCTTGGGGCAGAACCAGTACTATGGCTACACCTTC
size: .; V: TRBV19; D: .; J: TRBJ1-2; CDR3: CASSIRRGYTF; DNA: TGTGCCAGTAGTATAAGGCGAGGCTACACCTTC
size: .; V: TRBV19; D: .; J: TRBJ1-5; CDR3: CASSIRAGRGNQPQHF; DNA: TGTGCCAGTAGTATAAGGGCAGGCAGAGGGAATCAGCCCCAGCATTTT
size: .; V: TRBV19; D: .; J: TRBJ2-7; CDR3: CASSTTERRYEQYF; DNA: TGTGCCAGTAGTACGACGGAACGCCGCTACGAGCAGTACTTC
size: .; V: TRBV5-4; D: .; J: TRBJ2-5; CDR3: CASSFTGSLQETQYF; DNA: TGTGCCAGCAGCTTTACTGGCTCCCTCCAAGAGACCCAGTACTTC
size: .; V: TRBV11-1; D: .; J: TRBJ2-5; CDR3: CASSPDGLQETQYF; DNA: TGTGCCAGCAGCCCAGACGGACTACAAGAGACCCAGTACTTC
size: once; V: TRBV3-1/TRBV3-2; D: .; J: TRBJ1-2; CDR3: CASSPTLTGRTNYGYTF; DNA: TGTGCCAGCAGCCCGACTCTCACAGGGAGAACTAACTATGGCTACACCTTC